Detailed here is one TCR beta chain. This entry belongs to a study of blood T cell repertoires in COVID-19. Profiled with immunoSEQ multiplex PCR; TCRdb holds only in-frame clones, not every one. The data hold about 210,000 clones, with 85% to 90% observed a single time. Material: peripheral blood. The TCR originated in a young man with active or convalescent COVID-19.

The CDR3 sequence is CASSLIRGEQYF. The CDR3, as DNA: TGTGCCAGCAGCTTAATCCGCGGCGAGCAGTACTTC. V usage is TRBV7-2 and J usage is TRBJ2-7, with no clear D. The CDR3 runs 12 residues. V was cut by 2 bases and J by 6 bases, with 8 bases left in between. Germline assignment: CDR1 SGHTA and CDR2 FQGNSA.